This T cell receptor (beta chain) was observed in a study of blood T cell repertoires in COVID-19. The wider study: The analysed material was cDNA or gDNA that came from T cells, B-cell-depleted T cells, or PBMCs.

Per the authors' pipeline: By means of reference gene primer amplification, nucleated cell counts were estimated. Profiling relied on immunoSEQ multiplex PCR, and the TCRdb table lists in-frame clones only, not all of them. V, J and clone size reflect that table, while D and trimming were determined from the DNA. Among tens of thousands of clones listed, approximately 83% were seen once. The ends lost 4 bases at V and 11 bases at J; junction bases unmatched: 7. The CDR3 consists of 13 residues. Sequencing was performed on peripheral blood. This chain joins TRBV12-3 or TRBV12-4 and TRBJ1-1; 10 nucleotides line up with TRBD1. The sequence was collected from a woman aged 55-69 years with acute or convalescent COVID-19. In DNA form, the CDR3 reads TGTGCCAGCAGTTCAGACAGGGGGCGGTTCGCTTTCTTT. This gives the protein CASSSDRGRFAFF.